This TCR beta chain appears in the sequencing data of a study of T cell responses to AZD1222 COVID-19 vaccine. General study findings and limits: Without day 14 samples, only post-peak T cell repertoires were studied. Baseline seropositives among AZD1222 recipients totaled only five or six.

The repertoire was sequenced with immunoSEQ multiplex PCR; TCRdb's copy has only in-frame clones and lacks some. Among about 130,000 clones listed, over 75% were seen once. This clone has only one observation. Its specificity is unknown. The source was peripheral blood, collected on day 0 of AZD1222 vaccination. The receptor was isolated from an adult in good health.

The CDR3 coding sequence is TGTGCCAGCAGTTTGGGGTATGAGACCCAGTACTTC. This sequence encodes CASSLGYETQYF. This sequence joins TRBV12-3 or TRBV12-4 and TRBJ2-5; D ambiguous. V lost 3 bases, J lost 5 bases, and 7 bases lay in between. This CDR3 region has 12 residues.